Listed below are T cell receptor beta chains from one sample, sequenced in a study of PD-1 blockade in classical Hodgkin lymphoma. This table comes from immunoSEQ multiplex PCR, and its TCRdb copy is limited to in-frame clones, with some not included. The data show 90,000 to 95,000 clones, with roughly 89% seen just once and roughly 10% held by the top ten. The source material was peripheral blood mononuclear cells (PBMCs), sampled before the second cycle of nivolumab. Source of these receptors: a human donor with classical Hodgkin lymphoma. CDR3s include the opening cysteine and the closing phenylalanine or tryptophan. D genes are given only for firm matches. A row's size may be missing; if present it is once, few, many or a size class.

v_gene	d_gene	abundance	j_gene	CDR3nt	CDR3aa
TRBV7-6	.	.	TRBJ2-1	TGTGCCAGCAGCCCCGGGCTTGTGGGCTCCTACAATGAGCAGTTCTTC	CASSPGLVGSYNEQFF
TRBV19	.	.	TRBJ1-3	TGTGCCAGTAATGCAGGAGGGGGTCACGGAGGCAACACCATATATTTT	CASNAGGGHGGNTIYF
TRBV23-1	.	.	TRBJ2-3	TGCGCCAGCAGTCAATGTCCCGGGGGTGGCCTCGAAGATACGCAGTATTTT	CASSQCPGGGLEDTQYF
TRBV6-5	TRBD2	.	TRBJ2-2	TGTGCCAGCCGGTCCGGGACTAGAGACACCGGGGAGCTGTTTTTT	CASRSGTRDTGELFF
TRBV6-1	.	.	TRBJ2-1	TGTGCCAGTAAGACTAGGAATGAGCAGTTCTTC	CASKTRNEQFF
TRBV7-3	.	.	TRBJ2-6	TGTGCCAGCAGCCCCCGGGAGAGGTCTGGGGCCAACGTCCTGACTTTC	CASSPRERSGANVLTF
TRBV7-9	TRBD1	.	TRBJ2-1	TGTGCCAGCAGCCGCCTCGAGGGGGCAAGTGATGAGCAGTTCTTC	CASSRLEGASDEQFF
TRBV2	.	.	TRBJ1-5	TGTGCCAGCAGAGCCGACAGAAATAGCAATCAGCCCCAGCATTTT	CASRADRNSNQPQHF
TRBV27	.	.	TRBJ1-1	TGTGCCAGCAGTTTCGGAATGAACACTGAAGCTTTCTTT	CASSFGMNTEAFF
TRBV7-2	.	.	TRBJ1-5	TGTGCCAGCAGCACCGGGGACGGATCCATCAATCAGCCCCAGCATTTT	CASSTGDGSINQPQHF
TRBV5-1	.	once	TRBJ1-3	TGCGCCAGCAGCTTGGGAGGGGCCGCTGGAAACACCATATATTTT	CASSLGGAAGNTIYF
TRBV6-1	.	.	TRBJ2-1	TGTGCCAGCAGTGTGGCCTGGGATGAGCAGTTCTTC	CASSVAWDEQFF
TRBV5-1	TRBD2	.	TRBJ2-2	TGCGCCAGCAGCATCGGGACTAGCGGGAGACTAAAGTACACCGGGGAGCTGTTTTTT	CASSIGTSGRLKYTGELFF
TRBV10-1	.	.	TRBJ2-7	TGCGCCAGCAGTGAGTCGAGGTTCGGTGGCGAGCAGTACTTC	CASSESRFGGEQYF
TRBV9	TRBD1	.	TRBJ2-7	TGTGCCAGCAGCGTTTCCGGACAGGGCAGCGAGCAGTACTTC	CASSVSGQGSEQYF
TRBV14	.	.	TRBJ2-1	TGTGCCAGCAGCCAAGATCTGGTGACTAGGGAGCAGTTCTTC	CASSQDLVTREQFF
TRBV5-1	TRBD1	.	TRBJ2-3	TGCGCCAGCAGCCTCCGACAGGGGAAAGATACGCAGTATTTT	CASSLRQGKDTQYF
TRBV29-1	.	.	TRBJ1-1	TGCAGCGGCGGGACGGTCGGCTCGGCTGAAGCTTTCTTT	CSGGTVGSAEAFF
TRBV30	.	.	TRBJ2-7	TGTGCCTGGAGTGTGCTAGGAGACGAGCAGTACTTC	CAWSVLGDEQYF
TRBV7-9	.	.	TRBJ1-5	TGTGCCGGAGTGGACGGAGAGTCCCAGAGTCAGCCCCAGCATTTT	CAGVDGESQSQPQHF
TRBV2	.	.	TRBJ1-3	TGTGCCAGCAGTCCAACTTGGGGGGCTGAGGGCACCATATATTTT	CASSPTWGAEGTIYF